The clone carrying this T cell receptor (beta chain) was seen more than once but under ten times. The sample originates from a study of T-cell reconstitution after alpha-beta-depleted transplantation in children. Between the trimmed V and J ends, which lost 6 bases and 6 bases, there was a span of 14 bases. The CDR3 covers 13 residues. CDR1 and CDR2 from the germline V gene are SNHLY and FYNNEI. TCRbeta library preparation incorporated unique molecular identifiers. TCRdb used MiXCR to reprocess the PCR reads, holding one entry per CDR3 protein. The data contain 500,000 or so distinct CDR3 sequences, over 25% of them singletons.

V is TRBV2 and J is TRBJ1-1; D gene ambiguous. The specimen was PBMCs from the stem cell graft donor, collected from the stem cell graft. The clonotype was recovered from a human donor who donated a stem cell graft to a child with aplastic anemia. DNA of the CDR3: TGTGCCAGCAGGGGCCAACAGTCCGCTGAAGCTTTCTTT. Translation: CASRGQQSAEAFF.